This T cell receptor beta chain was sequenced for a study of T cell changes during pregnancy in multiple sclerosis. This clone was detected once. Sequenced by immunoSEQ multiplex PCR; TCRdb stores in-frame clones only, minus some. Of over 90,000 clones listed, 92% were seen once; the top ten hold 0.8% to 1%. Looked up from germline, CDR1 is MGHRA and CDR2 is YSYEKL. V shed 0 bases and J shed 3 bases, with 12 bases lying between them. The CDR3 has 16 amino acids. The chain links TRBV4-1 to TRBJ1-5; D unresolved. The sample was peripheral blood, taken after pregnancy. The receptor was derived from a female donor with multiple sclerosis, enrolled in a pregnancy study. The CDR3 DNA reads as TGCGCCAGCAGCCAAGATCGTTTCAGAATCAATCAGCCCCAGCATTTT. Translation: CASSQDRFRINQPQHF.